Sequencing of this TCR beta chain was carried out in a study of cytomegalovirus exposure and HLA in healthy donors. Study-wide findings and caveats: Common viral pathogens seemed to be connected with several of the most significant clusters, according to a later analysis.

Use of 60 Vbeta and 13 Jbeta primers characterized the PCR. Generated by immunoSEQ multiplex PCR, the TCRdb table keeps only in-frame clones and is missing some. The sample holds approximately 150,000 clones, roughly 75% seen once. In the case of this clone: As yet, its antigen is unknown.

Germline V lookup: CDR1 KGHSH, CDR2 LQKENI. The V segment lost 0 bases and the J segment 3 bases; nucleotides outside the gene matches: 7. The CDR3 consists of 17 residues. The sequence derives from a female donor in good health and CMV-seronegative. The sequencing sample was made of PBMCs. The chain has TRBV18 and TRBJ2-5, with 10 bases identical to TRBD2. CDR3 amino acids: CASSPPNGLAGEETQYF. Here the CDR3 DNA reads TGTGCCAGCTCACCACCGAACGGCCTAGCGGGGGAAGAGACCCAGTACTTC.